The 30 T cell receptor beta chains listed next were all sequenced from one sample in a study of neurological immune-mediated disorders. MiXCR, run by TCRdb on the 5' RACE reads, gives a single entry per CDR3 protein. Among approximately 130,000 distinct CDR3 sequences listed, roughly 3.2% were seen once. The sample consisted of PBMCs. Every receptor here comes from a woman in her 30s with multiple sclerosis.

This clonotype has at least ten counts. The chain joins TRBV12-3 or TRBV12-4 to TRBJ2-2, with 8 bases fitting TRBD1. The ends lost 6 bases at V and 2 bases at J; junction bases unmatched: 8. The CDR3 loop spans 16 amino acids. Written as DNA, the CDR3 is TGTGCCAGCAGCGGTCAGGGGGCGCGTAACACCGGGGAGCTGTTTTTT. Protein product: CASSGQGARNTGELFF.

This clonotype was seen many times. The CDR3 loop is CSAKTGEGSYGYTF. CDR3 DNA sequence: TGCAGTGCCAAAACGGGGGAAGGGTCCTATGGCTACACCTTC. The V and J genes are TRBV20-1 and TRBJ1-2, with a possible D match to TRBD1 (5 bases). There are 14 residues in the CDR3. Germline CDR1 and CDR2: DFQATT and SNEGSKA (reference sequence). Trimming cost V 6 bases and J 4 bases, with 18 bases left between them.

In its sample, this clonotype was seen many times. This chain uses TRBV29-1 with TRBJ2-7, with D possibly TRBD2 on 5 matching bases. Germline V CDR1 and CDR2: SQVTM, ANQGSEA. The CDR3 sequence is 13 residues long. V was shortened by 5 bases and J by 0 bases, with 11 bases between the two germline ends. CDR3 bases: TGCAGCGTTCAAAGGGAGCTCTCCTACGAGCAGTACTTC. Translating it yields CSVQRELSYEQYF.

There are a few counts of this clonotype. This could be a read error, since a much larger clone is one nucleotide away. V usage is TRBV20-1 and J usage is TRBJ1-5; D might be TRBD1 (6 bases). CDR1 DFQATT and CDR2 SNEGSKA come from the germline V gene (reference sequence). The CDR3 loop spans 14 amino acids. The V and J ends lost 7 bases and 7 bases respectively, with 20 bases between them. The CDR3 DNA reads TGCAGTGTGAACCCAGGGGAACCCCGGCAGCCCCAGCATTTT. This codes for CSVNPGEPRQPQHF.

This clonotype has ten or more counts. V and J are TRBV25-1 and TRBJ2-3; D gene uncertain. The CDR3 has 13 residues. Germline CDR1 and CDR2: MGHDK and SYGVNS. Trimming took off 6 bases at V and 0 bases at J, with 7 bases between the two ends. CDR3 nucleotides: TGTGCCAGCAGGAGAACTAGCACAGATACGCAGTATTTT. It translates to CASRRTSTDTQYF.

This clonotype was observed many times. V gene TRBV7-8 combines with J gene TRBJ1-1; D unclear. Germline V gene lookup returns CDR1 SGHVS and CDR2 FQNEAQ. The V gene lost 5 bases and the J gene lost 0 bases, with 10 bases spanning the gap. This CDR3 has 14 amino acids. DNA of the CDR3: TGTGCCAGCAGCCGAGGACGGTTGAACACTGAAGCTTTCTTT. It codes for CASSRGRLNTEAFF.

This clonotype was counted many times. The V call is TRBV7-2, the J call TRBJ2-3; D may correspond to TRBD1 or TRBD2 (6 bases each). V was trimmed by 1 base and J by 1 base, leaving 12 bases between them. This CDR3 spans 16 amino acids. Per the germline V gene, CDR1 is SGHTA and CDR2 is FQGNSA. The CDR3, as DNA: TGTGCCAGCAGCTTAGGGGGGCGGGGCCGCACAGATACGCAGTATTTT. This codes for CASSLGGRGRTDTQYF.

This clonotype was counted at least ten times. The chain joins TRBV6-4 to TRBJ2-6; D call uncertain. The germline gives CDR1 MRHNA, CDR2 SNTAGT. The CDR3 consists of 14 residues. Trimming removed 2 bases from V and 0 bases from J, with 2 bases in between. CDR3 DNA: TGTGCCAGCAGTGACAACTCTGGGGCCAACGTCCTGACTTTC. Translation: CASSDNSGANVLTF.

This clonotype was counted many times. The chain links TRBV12-3 or TRBV12-4 to TRBJ2-3; D is unclear. The germline V and J ends were trimmed by 5 bases and 0 bases, with 12 bases remaining between them. The CDR3 length is 15 residues. The CDR3 loop is CASSSRKDSTDTQYF. In DNA form, the CDR3 reads TGTGCCAGCAGTAGCAGGAAAGACAGCACAGATACGCAGTATTTT.

This clonotype was observed many times. This chain links TRBV20-1 with TRBJ1-5, with D possibly matching TRBD1 (5 bases). Trimming left V 7 bases short and J 3 bases short, with 13 bases between. Germline CDR1 and CDR2: DFQATT and SNEGSKA (reference sequence). The length of the CDR3 is 13 residues. The CDR3 nucleotides are TGCAGTGGACGCAGCGGGGCCAATCAGCCCCAGCATTTT. This codes for CSGRSGANQPQHF.

Regarding this clonotype: Since a much larger clone is just one base distant, this may be a read error. The J gene is TRBJ1-2, the V gene TRBV5-1, with 8 positions matching TRBD1. The CDR3 sequence is 14 residues long. CDR1 and CDR2 from the germline V gene are SGHRS and YFSETQ. Trimming cost V 4 bases and J 8 bases; bases outside gene matches: 10. The CDR3 sequence is CASSPGTGAVGYTF. In DNA form, the CDR3 reads TGCGCCAGCAGCCCAGGGACAGGCGCTGTGGGCTACACCTTC.

This clonotype was observed many times. This sequence joins TRBV7-2 and TRBJ1-3; 8 bases fit TRBD1. CDR1 and CDR2 from the germline V gene are SGHTA and FQGNSA. V lost 2 bases and J lost 1; bases outside the gene matches: 10. The CDR3 totals 18 residues. The CDR3 DNA reads TGTGCCAGCAGCTTAACGCGCGGCAGGGGGCGATCTGGAAACACCATATATTTT. This translates into CASSLTRGRGRSGNTIYF.

The J gene is TRBJ2-2, the V gene TRBV29-1; 9 bases line up with TRBD1. CDR1 is SQVTM and CDR2 is ANQGSEA in the germline V gene. The CDR3 is 13 residues long. After removal of 4 bases from V and 6 bases from J, the junction contained 3 bases not matched to a gene. The CDR3 DNA reads TGCAGCGTTGGGACAGGGGCGTCCGGGGAGCTGTTTTTT. It codes for CSVGTGASGELFF.

This clonotype was seen many times. V gene TRBV29-1 combines with J gene TRBJ2-3; 10 bases are shared with TRBD2. Germline V CDR1 and CDR2: SQVTM, ANQGSEA. CDR3 size: 17 residues. V trimming: 3 bases; J trimming: 3 bases; junction bases outside the gene matches: 12. CDR3 DNA sequence: TGCAGCGTTGACGGTGGGGCTAGCGGGAGACATACAGATACGCAGTATTTT. Translated: CSVDGGASGRHTDTQYF.

There are many counts of this clonotype. V and J are TRBV5-1 and TRBJ1-1; the D is unclear. The CDR3 has 13 amino acids. Germline lookup yields CDR1 SGHRS and CDR2 YFSETQ. Trimming stripped 0 bases from V and 12 bases from J, with 15 bases between. The CDR3 loop is CASSLEPGMDPFF. The CDR3 DNA is TGCGCCAGCAGCTTGGAGCCGGGGATGGATCCTTTCTTT.

There are many counts of this clonotype. The chain links TRBV20-1 to TRBJ2-1, with D tentatively TRBD1 (5 bases). V shed 6 bases and J shed 8 bases, with 11 bases lying between them. The CDR3 is made up of 11 amino acids. Looked up from germline, CDR1 is DFQATT and CDR2 is SNEGSKA (reference sequence). CDR3 DNA: TGCAGTGCGCCTCTAGGGGATGAGCAGTTCTTC. Amino acids: CSAPLGDEQFF.

This clonotype appeared many times. The J gene is TRBJ1-2, the V gene TRBV14; 8 nucleotides agree with TRBD1. The CDR3 is 15 residues long. Unmatched junction bases numbered 11, after V lost 5 bases and J lost 6 bases. Germline assignment: CDR1 SGHDN and CDR2 FVKESK. CDR3 sequence (DNA): TGTGCCAGCAGCAACTCACCAGGGGGCGCGGATGGCTACACCTTC. Translating gives CASSNSPGGADGYTF.

This clonotype was seen ten or more times. The chain combines TRBV27 with TRBJ1-6; D uncertain. The CDR3 contains 13 residues. V was cut by 5 bases and J by 8 bases, with 10 bases left in between. Germline V gene data show CDR1 as MNHEY and CDR2 as SMNVEV (reference sequence). The CDR3 region has the DNA TGTGCCAGCAGTCTCGGACCCTATTCACCCCTCCACTTT. This gives the protein CASSLGPYSPLHF.

This clonotype was recorded many times. The gene calls are TRBV12-3 or TRBV12-4 and TRBJ2-3; 9 bases match TRBD1. V gave up 5 bases and J gave up 4 bases; unmatched junction bases: 19. The CDR3 has 19 residues. The CDR3 DNA reads as TGTGCCAGCAGTGCCTTGCCATCGTTGGACAGGGGTTTCGCAGATACGCAGTATTTT. The encoded protein is CASSALPSLDRGFADTQYF.

This clonotype was recorded at least ten times. The V call is TRBV5-5, the J call TRBJ1-1, with a possible D match to TRBD1 (6 bases). Per germline, CDR1 SGHKS and CDR2 YYEKEE (reference sequence). The CDR3 consists of 12 residues. V was clipped by 5 bases and J by 4 bases, with 9 bases between them. In nucleotides, the CDR3 is TGTGCCAGCAGTACAGGGCCCACTGAAGCTTTCTTT. Translation gives CASSTGPTEAFF.

Many counts were recorded for this clonotype. The chain is built from TRBV10-3 and TRBJ2-5; TRBD1 aligns across 9 bases. The V and J ends lost 8 bases and 3 bases, in that order; junction bases with no gene match: 7. CDR1 is ENHRY, CDR2 SYGVKD, per germline. The CDR3 is made up of 14 amino acids. CDR3 DNA: TGTGCCATCGGCCGGGACAGGGCTGAAGAGACCCAGTACTTC. Translated: CAIGRDRAEETQYF.

This clonotype was observed at least ten times. The chain uses TRBV18 and TRBJ2-5, with D possibly matching TRBD1 (6 bases). With 11 bases removed from V and 2 bases from J, the gap between germline ends came to 15 bases. CDR3 length: 13 residues. Germline V CDR1 and CDR2: KGHSH, LQKENI. The CDR3 DNA sequence: TGTGCCTGCAACCGAGGACAGCAAGAGACCCAGTACTTC. Protein product: CACNRGQQETQYF. Together with reference TRBV18 and TRBJ2-5, the CDR3 gives the full variable domain: NAGVMQNPRHLVRRRGQEARLRCSPMKGHSHVYWYRQLPEEGLKFMVYLQKENIIDESGMPKERFSAEFPKEGPSILRIQQVVRGDSAAYFCACNRGQQETQYFGPGTRLLVL.

This clonotype was counted many times. The rearrangement joins TRBV27 to TRBJ1-1; D gene uncertain. Trimming cost V 6 bases and J 1 base, with 6 bases left between them. This CDR3 has 12 residues. Germline V gene lookup returns CDR1 MNHEY and CDR2 SMNVEV (reference sequence). The chain's CDR3 is CASRNRNTEAFF. The CDR3 bases are TGTGCCAGCAGGAACAGGAACACTGAAGCTTTCTTT.

This clonotype was counted many times. The genes are TRBV15 and TRBJ1-3; the match to TRBD1 covers 7 bases. The trim removed 8 bases at V and 2 bases at J, leaving 3 bases unmatched. Germline CDR1 is LNHNV and CDR2 is YYDKDF (reference sequence). The CDR3 contains 13 residues. CDR3 sequence: CATSTGTGNTIYF. In nucleotides, the CDR3 is TGTGCCACCTCGACAGGGACTGGAAACACCATATATTTT.

V usage is TRBV5-4 and J usage is TRBJ1-1; no definite D call. Germline-derived CDR1 and CDR2 are SGHNT and YYREEE (reference sequence). V was pared by 3 bases and J by 4 bases, with 7 bases between. This CDR3 region has 12 residues. The CDR3 reads CASSSPSTEAFF. Here the CDR3 DNA reads TGTGCCAGCAGCTCTCCAAGCACTGAAGCTTTCTTT. The full variable domain, with the rest looked up from reference TRBV5-4 and TRBJ1-1, is ETGVTQSPTHLIKTRGQQVTLRCSSQSGHNTVSWYQQALGQGPQFIFQYYREEENGRGNFPPRFSGLQFPNYSSELNVNALELDDSALYLCASSSPSTEAFFGQGTRLTVV.

This clonotype was counted ten times or more. V usage is TRBV20-1 and J usage is TRBJ2-3; TRBD2 matches 8 bases. CDR1 is DFQATT and CDR2 is SNEGSKA in the germline V gene (reference sequence). The CDR3 covers 14 residues. J was trimmed by 0 bases and V by 6 bases; bases with no gene match: 5. The CDR3 reads CSAQSGSSTDTQYF. DNA of the CDR3: TGCAGTGCCCAAAGCGGGAGCAGCACAGATACGCAGTATTTT.

This clonotype was observed a few times. The chain carries TRBV27 and TRBJ1-2, with D perhaps TRBD1 (5 bases). From germline, CDR1 is MNHEY and CDR2 SMNVEV (reference sequence). The CDR3 is 15 amino acids. Trimming removed 0 bases from V and 2 bases from J, with 10 bases in between. The CDR3 region has the DNA TGTGCCAGCAGTTTATCGGGGCTGGGCAACTATGGCTACACCTTC. It yields the protein CASSLSGLGNYGYTF.

This clonotype was seen many times. This chain connects TRBV5-5 to TRBJ2-7; 7 bases are a match to TRBD2. The germline CDR1 and CDR2 sequences are SGHKS and YYEKEE (reference sequence). Trimming at V came to 0 bases and at J to 8 bases, leaving 5 bases not matched to a gene. The CDR3 runs to 13 residues. For the CDR3, the DNA is TGTGCCAGCAGCTTGGAAGGGCGGGAGAAGCAGTACTTC. This gives the protein CASSLEGREKQYF.

This clonotype was counted ten times or more. V gene TRBV6-5 combines with J gene TRBJ1-4, with 9 bases aligning to TRBD1. Trimming at V came to 8 bases and at J to 8 bases, leaving 0 bases not matched to a gene. Germline V gene sequence: CDR1 MNHEY, CDR2 SVGAGI. The CDR3 covers 11 residues. This CDR3 is CASGQGEKLFF. In DNA form, the CDR3 reads TGTGCCAGCGGACAGGGGGAAAAACTGTTTTTT.

This clonotype was observed many times. The J gene is TRBJ2-7, the V gene TRBV4-3; D is uncertain. The CDR3 covers 10 residues. The V and J ends lost 5 bases and 3 bases respectively, with 2 bases between them. Germline values: CDR1 LGHNA, CDR2 YSLEER. CDR3 coding DNA: TGCGCCAGCAGCTGCTACGAGCAGTACTTC. The encoded protein is CASSCYEQYF.